This TCR beta chain was recovered during a study of T-cell reconstitution after alpha-beta-depleted transplantation in children. CDR3 length: 14 amino acids. Trimming removed 0 bases at V and 2 bases at J, with 7 bases between. This clonotype has a handful of counts. Unique molecular identifiers were incorporated when the TCRbeta library was constructed. TCRdb reprocessed the PCR reads via MiXCR and lists one record per CDR3 protein. This table holds roughly 500,000 distinct CDR3 sequences, roughly 18% found once. The sequence was obtained from a human donor who donated a stem cell graft to a child with acute lymphoblastic leukemia. Material: PBMCs from the stem cell graft donor, obtained from the stem cell graft. The rearrangement links TRBV12-3 or TRBV12-4 to TRBJ1-1; D unresolved. The CDR3 reads CASSLASANTEAFF. The DNA for the CDR3 is TGTGCCAGCAGTTTAGCCTCAGCTAACACTGAAGCTTTCTTT.